These T cell receptor beta chains were read from a single sample in a study of T cells after posttransplantation cyclophosphamide. Produced via immunoSEQ multiplex PCR; TCRdb's table is partial and in-frame only. The profile shows some 64,000 clones, about 94% of them singletons. The sequenced sample was PBMCs. The receptor source for this set is a woman aged 25-40 years in good health and a related stem cell transplant donor. Each CDR3 is given with its conserved first and last residue. Fields, in order: CDR3 length, J gene, V gene, CDR3 protein.

CDR3 length: 16; J gene: TRBJ2-7; V gene: TRBV7-9; CDR3 protein: CASSSPDMFRAHEQYF
CDR3 length: 13; J gene: TRBJ1-2; V gene: TRBV6-1; CDR3 protein: CASSGQGDYGYTF
CDR3 length: 13; J gene: TRBJ1-2; V gene: TRBV28; CDR3 protein: CASRPGTGGGYTF
CDR3 length: 13; J gene: TRBJ1-2; V gene: TRBV7-9; CDR3 protein: CASSAQGRRGYTF
CDR3 length: 14; J gene: TRBJ2-7; V gene: TRBV15; CDR3 protein: CATSRGGESDEQYF
CDR3 length: 14; J gene: TRBJ2-7; V gene: TRBV19; CDR3 protein: CASSIRDSTYEQYF
CDR3 length: 13; J gene: TRBJ1-5; V gene: TRBV9; CDR3 protein: CASSVEGRQPQHF
CDR3 length: 13; J gene: TRBJ2-5; V gene: TRBV5-1; CDR3 protein: CASSAGGGETQYF
CDR3 length: 16; J gene: TRBJ1-6; V gene: TRBV21-1; CDR3 protein: CASANLGGFYNSPLHF
CDR3 length: 13; J gene: TRBJ2-2; V gene: TRBV23-1; CDR3 protein: CASRLLGPGELFF
CDR3 length: 15; J gene: TRBJ2-7; V gene: TRBV13; CDR3 protein: CASSSPHGKTYEQYF
CDR3 length: 17; J gene: TRBJ2-1; V gene: TRBV15; CDR3 protein: CATSRGVGSAANNEQFF
CDR3 length: 15; J gene: TRBJ2-5; V gene: TRBV5-1; CDR3 protein: CASSWTSGGGETQYF
CDR3 length: 15; J gene: TRBJ1-2; V gene: TRBV7-2; CDR3 protein: CASSPTKGLGYGYTF
CDR3 length: 16; J gene: TRBJ2-2; V gene: TRBV5-8; CDR3 protein: CASSLAPGDGAGELFF
CDR3 length: 15; J gene: TRBJ1-5; V gene: TRBV4-1; CDR3 protein: CASSQGLYSNQPQHF
CDR3 length: 12; J gene: TRBJ2-5; V gene: TRBV27; CDR3 protein: CASSLSGETQYF
CDR3 length: 13; J gene: TRBJ1-6; V gene: TRBV10-3; CDR3 protein: CAISEQGYSPLHF
CDR3 length: 20; J gene: TRBJ1-5; V gene: TRBV5-8; CDR3 protein: CASSLDIRDRVDYSNQPQHF
CDR3 length: 14; J gene: TRBJ2-1; V gene: TRBV7-2; CDR3 protein: CASSLYRGYNEQFF
CDR3 length: 15; J gene: TRBJ2-1; V gene: TRBV18; CDR3 protein: CASSTEVSSYNEQFF
CDR3 length: 15; J gene: TRBJ2-2; V gene: TRBV19; CDR3 protein: CASSPYRGWTGELFF